Listed below are T cell receptor beta chains from one sample, sequenced in a study of blood T cell repertoires in COVID-19. Assay used: immunoSEQ multiplex PCR; TCRdb lists only in-frame clones, some missing. The table has more than 100,000 clones, over 65% seen once. The sample comprised peripheral blood. These receptors all stem from a human donor in a cohort sampled during active COVID-19. Each CDR3 is given with its conserved first and last residue. The D gene is left open where the match is weak. The size field is filled for only some rows; it gives once, few, many or a size class.

CDR3 protein | CDR3 DNA | clone size | V gene | D gene | J gene
CASSPLRDTMNTEAFF | TGTGCCAGCTCACCTTTACGGGACACAATGAACACTGAAGCTTTCTTT | NA | TRBV18 | NA | TRBJ1-1
CASSLGGGSLYNSPLHF | TGTGCCAGCAGCTTGGGTGGAGGGAGCCTTTATAATTCACCCCTCCACTTT | NA | TRBV5-8 | NA | TRBJ1-6
CASSLDAGARTEAFF | TGTGCCAGCAGCTTAGATGCAGGGGCACGAACTGAAGCTTTCTTT | once | TRBV7-2 | NA | TRBJ1-1
CASSEIGGYTF | TGTGCCAGCAGTGAAATCGGAGGATACACCTTC | NA | TRBV6-1 | NA | TRBJ1-2
CASSRGQVLTQETQYF | TGTGCCAGCAGCCGGGGACAGGTGTTGACACAAGAGACCCAGTACTTC | once | TRBV5-4 | TRBD1 | TRBJ2-5
CASRVGQNTEAFF | TGTGCCAGCCGAGTTGGACAGAACACTGAAGCTTTCTTT | once | TRBV18 | NA | TRBJ1-1
CASSLAASGGTLGEQYF | TGTGCCAGCAGCTTGGCGGCTAGCGGGGGGACCCTGGGGGAGCAGTACTTC | NA | TRBV5-4 | TRBD2 | TRBJ2-7
CASSSSGDPPNQPQHF | TGTGCCAGCAGCTCCTCAGGGGACCCCCCCAATCAGCCCCAGCATTTT | NA | TRBV5-6 | NA | TRBJ1-5
CASRKGVGTDTQYF | TGTGCCAGCAGGAAAGGGGTCGGGACAGATACGCAGTATTTT | NA | TRBV9 | NA | TRBJ2-3
CASSAMGPNSFKNIQYF | TGTGCCAGCAGCGCCATGGGGCCCAACTCCTTCAAAAACATTCAGTACTTC | NA | TRBV3-1/TRBV3-2 | NA | TRBJ2-4
CASSEVQGYSGYTF | TGTGCCAGCAGTGAAGTACAGGGGTACAGTGGCTACACCTTC | NA | TRBV2 | TRBD1 | TRBJ1-2
CATSETGSYGYTF | TGTGCCACCAGCGAGACAGGATCCTATGGCTACACCTTC | NA | TRBV15 | NA | TRBJ1-2
CASSLVGRKARGQETQYF | TGTGCCAGCAGCTTAGTAGGGCGCAAGGCAAGGGGACAAGAGACCCAGTACTTC | NA | TRBV7-2 | NA | TRBJ2-5
CASSDGPTGGDRGYTF | TGTGCCAGCAGCGACGGCCCGACAGGGGGGGATCGTGGCTACACCTTC | NA | TRBV5-4 | TRBD1 | TRBJ1-2
CASSLEGIGGVFRNTEAFF | TGCGCCAGCAGCTTGGAAGGGATAGGGGGTGTGTTTAGGAACACTGAAGCTTTCTTT | NA | TRBV5-1 | NA | TRBJ1-1
CSVDPTGTEAFF | TGCAGCGTAGACCCGACAGGGACTGAAGCTTTCTTT | NA | TRBV29-1 | TRBD1 | TRBJ1-1
CASSLRDRGESPLHF | TGTGCCAGCAGCTTACGTGACAGGGGTGAGTCACCCCTCCACTTT | NA | TRBV11-3 | TRBD1 | TRBJ1-6
CASSRSGNTIYF | TGTGCCAGCAGCCGCAGTGGAAACACCATATATTTT | NA | TRBV5-6 | NA | TRBJ1-3
CASSQDPGPTNEKLFF | TGTGCCAGCAGCCAAGATCCAGGTCCAACTAATGAAAAACTGTTTTTT | NA | TRBV3-1/TRBV3-2 | NA | TRBJ1-4
CASSLALGSAGELFF | TGCGCCAGCAGCTTGGCCTTGGGCAGTGCCGGGGAGCTGTTTTTT | NA | TRBV5-1 | NA | TRBJ2-2
CAISETGDYGYTF | TGTGCCATCAGTGAAACAGGGGACTATGGCTACACCTTC | NA | TRBV10-3 | TRBD1 | TRBJ1-2
CASSPGTGGLYEQYF | TGTGCCAGCTCACCCGGGACAGGGGGTCTCTACGAGCAGTACTTC | NA | TRBV18 | TRBD1 | TRBJ2-7
CASSPGASRANIQYF | TGTGCCAGCAGCCCAGGGGCCAGCCGGGCTAACATTCAGTACTTC | NA | TRBV11-2 | NA | TRBJ2-4
CASPDPGVDRPNYGYTF | TGTGCCAGCCCGGATCCGGGGGTTGACCGGCCTAACTATGGCTACACCTTC | NA | TRBV21-1 | NA | TRBJ1-2
CASSIGENTIYF | TGTGCCAGTAGTATCGGGGAAAACACCATATATTTT | NA | TRBV19 | NA | TRBJ1-3
CASSMDGTSGANVLTF | TGTGCCAGTAGTATGGACGGGACTTCTGGGGCCAACGTCCTGACTTTC | few | TRBV19 | NA | TRBJ2-6
CSVESWGAGYTF | TGCAGCGTTGAATCCTGGGGCGCTGGCTACACCTTC | NA | TRBV29-1 | NA | TRBJ1-2